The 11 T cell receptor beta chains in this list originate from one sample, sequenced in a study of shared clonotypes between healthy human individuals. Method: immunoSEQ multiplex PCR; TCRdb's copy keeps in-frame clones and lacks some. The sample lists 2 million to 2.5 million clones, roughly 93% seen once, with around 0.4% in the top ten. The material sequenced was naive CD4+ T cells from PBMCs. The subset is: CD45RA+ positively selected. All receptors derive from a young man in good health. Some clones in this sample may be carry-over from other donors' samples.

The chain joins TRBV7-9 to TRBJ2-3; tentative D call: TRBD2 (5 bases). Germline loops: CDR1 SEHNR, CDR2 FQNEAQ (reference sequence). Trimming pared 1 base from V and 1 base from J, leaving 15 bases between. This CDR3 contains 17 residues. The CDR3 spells CASSLDRRMRGTDTQYF. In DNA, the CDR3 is TGTGCCAGCAGCTTAGATCGCAGGATGCGGGGCACAGATACGCAGTATTTT.

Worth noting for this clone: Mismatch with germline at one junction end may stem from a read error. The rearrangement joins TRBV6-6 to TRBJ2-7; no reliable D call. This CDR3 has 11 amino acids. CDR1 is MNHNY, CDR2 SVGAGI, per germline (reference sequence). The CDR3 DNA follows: TGTGCCAGCTCCACCGGGCCTACAAAGCACTTC. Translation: CASSTGPTKHF.

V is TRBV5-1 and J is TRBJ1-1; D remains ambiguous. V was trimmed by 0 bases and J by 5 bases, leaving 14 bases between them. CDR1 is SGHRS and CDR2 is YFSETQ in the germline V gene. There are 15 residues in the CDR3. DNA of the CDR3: TGCGCCAGCAGCTTGGGCACCATGATAGTAACTGAAGCTTTCTTT. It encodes CASSLGTMIVTEAFF.

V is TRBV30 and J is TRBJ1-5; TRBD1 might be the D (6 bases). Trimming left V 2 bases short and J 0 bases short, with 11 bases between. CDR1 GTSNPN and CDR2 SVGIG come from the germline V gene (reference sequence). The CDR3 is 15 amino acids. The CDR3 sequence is CAWSTPGASNQPQHF. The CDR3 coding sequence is TGTGCCTGGAGTACCCCAGGGGCTAGCAATCAGCCCCAGCATTTT.

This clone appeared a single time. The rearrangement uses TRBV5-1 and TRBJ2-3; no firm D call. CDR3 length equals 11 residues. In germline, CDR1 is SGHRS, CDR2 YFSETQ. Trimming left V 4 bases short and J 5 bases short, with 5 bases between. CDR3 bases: TGCGCCAGCAGCAAAGAAGATACGCAGTATTTT. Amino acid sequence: CASSKEDTQYF.

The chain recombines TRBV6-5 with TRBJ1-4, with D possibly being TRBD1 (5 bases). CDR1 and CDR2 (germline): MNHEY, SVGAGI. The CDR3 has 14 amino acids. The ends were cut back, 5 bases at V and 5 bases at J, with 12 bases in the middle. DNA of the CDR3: TGTGCCAGCAGTCCGGGACGCAGAAATGAAAAACTGTTTTTT. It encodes CASSPGRRNEKLFF.

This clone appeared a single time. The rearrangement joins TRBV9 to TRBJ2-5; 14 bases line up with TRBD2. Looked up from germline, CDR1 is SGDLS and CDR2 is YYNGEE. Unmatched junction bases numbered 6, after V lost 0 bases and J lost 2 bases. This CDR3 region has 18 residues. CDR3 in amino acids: CASSVAPGLAGGQETQYF. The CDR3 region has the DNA TGTGCCAGCAGCGTAGCTCCCGGACTAGCGGGAGGTCAAGAGACCCAGTACTTC.

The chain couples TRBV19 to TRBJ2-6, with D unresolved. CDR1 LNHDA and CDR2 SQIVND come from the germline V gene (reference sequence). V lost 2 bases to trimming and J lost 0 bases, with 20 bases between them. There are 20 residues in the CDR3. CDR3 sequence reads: CASSINGRPRIYSGANVLTF. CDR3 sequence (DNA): TGTGCCAGTAGTATAAATGGACGGCCGCGAATCTACTCTGGGGCCAACGTCCTGACTTTC.

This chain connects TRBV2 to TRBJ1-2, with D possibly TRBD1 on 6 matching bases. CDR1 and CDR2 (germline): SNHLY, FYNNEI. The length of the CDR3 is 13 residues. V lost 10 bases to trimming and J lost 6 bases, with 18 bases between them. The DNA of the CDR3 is TGTGCCATCCCGGGCAGGGGCACCGATGGCTACACCTTC. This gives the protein CAIPGRGTDGYTF.

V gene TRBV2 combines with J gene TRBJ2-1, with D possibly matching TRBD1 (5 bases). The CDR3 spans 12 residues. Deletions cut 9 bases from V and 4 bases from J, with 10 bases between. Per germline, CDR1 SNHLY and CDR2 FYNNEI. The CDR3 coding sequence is TGTGCCAGGGGGCAGGGTTACAATGAGCAGTTCTTC. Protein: CARGQGYNEQFF.

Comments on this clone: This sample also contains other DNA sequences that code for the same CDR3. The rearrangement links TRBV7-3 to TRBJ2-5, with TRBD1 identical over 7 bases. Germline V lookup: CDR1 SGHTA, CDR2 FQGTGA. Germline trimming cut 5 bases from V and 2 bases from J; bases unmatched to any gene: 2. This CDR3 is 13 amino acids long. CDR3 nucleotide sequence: TGTGCCAGCAGCAGGGGACAGCAAGAGACCCAGTACTTC. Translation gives CASSRGQQETQYF.